The text below deals with one T cell receptor beta chain. The CDR3 covers 15 residues. Germline values: CDR1 MDHEN, CDR2 SYDVKM. V was cut by 5 bases and J by 0 bases, with 13 bases left in between. Generated by immunoSEQ multiplex PCR, the TCRdb table keeps only in-frame clones and is missing some. The data show 90,000 to 130,000 clones, about 90% seen once. The data belong to a study of T cell changes during pregnancy in multiple sclerosis. This material consisted of peripheral blood, taken in the third trimester of pregnancy. This chain connects TRBV28 to TRBJ1-1; D possibly corresponds to TRBD1 (5 bases). The sequence was obtained from a female donor with multiple sclerosis, enrolled in a pregnancy study. The CDR3 reads CASSPWGGMNTEAFF. DNA for the CDR3: TGTGCCAGCAGTCCCTGGGGGGGGATGAACACTGAAGCTTTCTTT.